The 23 T cell receptor beta chains listed next were all sequenced from one sample in a study of regulatory T cells in long-lasting Graves disease. CDR3 regions were amplified by Arm-PCR using iRepertoire HTBI primers to build TCR beta libraries. One entry per CDR3 protein, called by TCRdb with MiXCR from the multiplex PCR reads. The profile shows a few hundred thousand distinct CDR3 sequences, 13% to 15% of them singletons. Described time point: newly diagnosed GD, antithyroid drugs for less than 3 months. Extracted RNA from PBMCs served as the source of the TCR library. The data were also submitted as part of a second study, on T cells in Graves' hyperthyroidism and ophthalmopathy.

This material consisted of peripheral blood mononuclear cells (PBMCs), taken at new diagnosis, from a patient treated with antithyroid drugs. These receptors all stem from a woman in her fifties or sixties with Graves disease.

The chain links TRBV6-1 to TRBJ1-4; D is uncertain. The CDR3 spans 11 residues. Germline loops: CDR1 MNHNS, CDR2 SASEGT. Trimming took 5 bases from V and 8 from J, leaving 6 bases between them. As DNA, the CDR3 is TGTGCCAGCAGTAAGACAGAAAAACTGTTTTTT. Amino acid sequence: CASSKTEKLFF.

Worth noting for this clonotype: A much bigger clone sits one base away, suggesting this may be a read error. This rearrangement joins TRBV11-2 to TRBJ2-5, with D perhaps TRBD1 (6 bases). Germline V gives CDR1 SGHAT, CDR2 FQNNGV. The CDR3 extends over 15 amino acids. This chain's CDR3 is CASGLADRTIGTQYF. In nucleotides, the CDR3 is TGTGCCAGCGGCTTAGCAGACAGGACGATCGGCACCCAGTACTTC.

V usage is TRBV19 and J usage is TRBJ1-3, with 8 nucleotides matching TRBD1. The trim removed 10 bases at V and 4 bases at J, leaving 9 bases unmatched. Germline CDR1 and CDR2: LNHDA and SQIVND (reference sequence). The CDR3 runs 14 residues. This chain's CDR3 is CATSGQAIGNTIYF. The CDR3 bases are TGTGCCACTTCGGGACAGGCGATCGGAAACACCATATATTTT.

This clonotype turned up a few times. The chain joins TRBV7-8 to TRBJ2-1; D uncertain. The CDR3 sequence is 13 residues long. Trimming pared 2 bases from V and 6 bases from J, leaving 8 bases between. The germline V gene has CDR1 SGHVS and CDR2 FQNEAQ. The CDR3 DNA follows: TGTGCCAGCAGCTTATACCGCCGCAATGAGCAGTTCTTC. Translation gives CASSLYRRNEQFF.

This clonotype was found once. A read error may explain this, as a much larger clone is one base away. No conserved phenylalanine or tryptophan ends this CDR3, so it is likely a read error. The rearrangement uses TRBV2 and TRBJ2-3; a weak D match, TRBD2 (6 bases). Per germline, CDR1 SNHLY and CDR2 FYNNEI. V was pared by 2 bases and J by 2 bases, with 14 bases between. The CDR3 length is 16 residues. The CDR3, as DNA: TGTGCCAGCAGTGAATTAAGGGACTTCTTCACAGATACGCAGTATTGT. Translated, it gives CASSELRDFFTDTQYC.

This clonotype was seen just once. This sequence may be a read error, since a much larger clone differs from it by one base. This chain uses TRBV3-1 with TRBJ2-5, with D maybe TRBD2 (5 bases). Looked up from germline, CDR1 is LGHDT and CDR2 is YNNKEL (reference sequence). This CDR3 region has 16 residues. The CDR3: CASRQERGSDQETQYF. CDR3 sequence (DNA): TGTGCCAGCCGCCAAGAACGAGGTAGCGACCAAGAGACCCAGTACTTC.

The table lists this clonotype with a few counts. V and J are TRBV3-1 and TRBJ2-1, with TRBD1 identical over 9 bases. The CDR3 loop spans 14 amino acids. Per the germline V gene, CDR1 is LGHDT and CDR2 is YNNKEL (reference sequence). Trimming removed 2 bases from V and 6 bases from J; junction bases left unmatched: 2. The CDR3 sequence is CASSQTTGGNEQFF. DNA of the CDR3: TGTGCCAGCAGCCAAACGACAGGGGGCAATGAGCAGTTCTTC.

The table lists this clonotype with many counts. The genes are TRBV11-2 and TRBJ1-1; D possibly corresponds to TRBD1 (5 bases). Germline CDR1 is SGHAT and CDR2 is FQNNGV. The V end was cut by 6 bases, the J end by 6 bases, with 14 bases between. The CDR3 runs to 13 residues. CDR3 amino acids: CASSYTGAPEAFF. CDR3 nucleotide sequence: TGTGCCAGCAGTTACACCGGGGCCCCTGAAGCTTTCTTT. The full variable domain, its missing parts supplied by reference TRBV11-2 and TRBJ1-1, is EAGVAQSPRYKIIEKRQSVAFWCNPISGHATLYWYQQILGQGPKLLIQFQNNGVVDDSQLPKDRFSAERLKGVDSTLKIQPAKLEDSAVYLCASSYTGAPEAFFGQGTRLTVV.

This clonotype showed up many times. The rearrangement joins TRBV12-3 or TRBV12-4 to TRBJ1-5; TRBD1 matches 7 bases. The CDR3 contains 15 residues. V was pared by 2 bases and J by 2 bases, with 3 bases of the junction left unmatched. DNA of the CDR3: TGTGCCAGCAGTTTAAAGGGGGCCGGCAATCAGCCCCAGCATTTT. Translated: CASSLKGAGNQPQHF.

Comments on this clonotype: This could be a read error, since a much larger clone is one nucleotide away. The chain carries TRBV27 and TRBJ2-3; TRBD2 might be the D (6 bases). Looked up from germline, CDR1 is MNHEY and CDR2 is SMNVEV (reference sequence). V dropped 5 bases and J dropped 4 bases, with 19 bases sitting between them. This CDR3 has 16 amino acids. The CDR3 coding sequence is TGTGCCAGCAGTCGAGGGACCTCAGCTAGCGCAGATACGCAGTATTTT. It specifies CASSRGTSASADTQYF.

The sample holds many counts of this clonotype. The rearrangement joins TRBV10-3 to TRBJ2-7; D might be TRBD1 (5 bases). Between the trimmed V and J ends, which lost 2 bases and 5 bases, there was a span of 13 bases. Germline lookup yields CDR1 ENHRY and CDR2 SYGVKD. The CDR3 is 14 residues long. The CDR3 DNA follows: TGTGCCATCAGTGAGGAAGCAGGGATAGACGAGCAGTACTTC. Encoded protein: CAISEEAGIDEQYF.

Many counts were recorded for this clonotype. The rearrangement links TRBV18 to TRBJ2-3; D ambiguous. This CDR3 is built from 12 residues. Germline CDR1 is KGHSH and CDR2 is LQKENI. V gave up 2 bases and J gave up 6 bases, with 6 bases separating them. The CDR3 DNA reads as TGTGCCAGCTCACCAGACGCTGATACGCAGTATTTT. Amino acid sequence: CASSPDADTQYF.

There are a few counts of this clonotype. This may come from a read error, since a much larger clone is one base off. The rearrangement uses TRBV9 and TRBJ1-5; 9 nucleotides align to TRBD1. CDR3 length: 15 residues. The germline V gene has CDR1 SGDLS and CDR2 YYNGEE. The CDR3: CASNVGGTGNQPQHF. The CDR3 nucleotides are TGTGCCAGCAACGTAGGGGGGACAGGGAATCAGCCCCAGCATTTT.

About this clonotype itself: This may stem from a read error, because a much larger clone lies one nucleotide away. The chain uses TRBV7-8 and TRBJ1-1; 7 bases are shared with TRBD1. Germline V gene lookup returns CDR1 SGHVS and CDR2 FQNEAQ. J was trimmed by 1 base and V by 5 bases; bases with no gene match: 13. The CDR3 has 17 amino acids. CDR3: CASSLCGQEAWNTEAFF. The CDR3 DNA follows: TGTGCCAGCAGCCTGTGTGGACAGGAGGCTTGGAACACTGAAGCTTTCTTT. The complete variable domain, with remaining parts taken from reference TRBV7-8 and TRBJ1-1, reads GAGVSQSPRYKVAKRGQDVALRCDPISGHVSLFWYQQALGQGPEFLTYFQNEAQLDKSGLPSDRFFAERPEGSVSTLKIQRTQQEDSAVYLCASSLCGQEAWNTEAFFGQGTRLTVV.

Of note for this clonotype: The CDR3 ends on some other residue instead of the conserved phenylalanine or tryptophan, so this is likely a read error. The rearrangement links TRBV5-8 to TRBJ2-5; D gene ambiguous. Germline V gene lookup returns CDR1 SGHTS and CDR2 YDEGEE. V gave up 0 bases and J gave up 2 bases, with 5 bases separating them. This CDR3 region has 13 residues. The CDR3 sequence is CASSLGQQETQYL. DNA for the CDR3: TGTGCCAGCAGCTTGGGACAACAAGAGACCCAGTACCTC.

CDR3 sequence (DNA): TGTGCCAGCAGACTTACCGGACAGGCCTACGAGCAGTTCTTC. This translates into CASRLTGQAYEQFF. The chain has TRBV2 and TRBJ2-1; 7 nucleotides align to TRBD1. The CDR3 covers 14 residues. The germline V gene has CDR1 SNHLY and CDR2 FYNNEI. Losses at the gene ends were 6 bases for V and 10 bases for J; bases not matched to a gene: 12.

This clonotype was seen more than once but under ten times. The rearrangement links TRBV14 to TRBJ2-1; D might be TRBD2 (5 bases). This CDR3 is built from 18 residues. Germline V lookup: CDR1 SGHDN, CDR2 FVKESK. With 0 bases removed from V and 0 bases from J, the gap between germline ends came to 15 bases. The CDR3 here is CASSQELRTRPSYNEQFF. The CDR3 region has the DNA TGTGCCAGCAGCCAAGAACTAAGGACTCGACCCTCCTACAATGAGCAGTTCTTC.

This clonotype was counted at least ten times. This chain uses TRBV28 with TRBJ2-1; 8 positions agree with TRBD2. V shed 8 bases, J shed 7 bases, and the junction held 7 bases outside the gene matches. The CDR3 runs 13 residues. Germline CDR1 and CDR2: MDHEN and SYDVKM. The CDR3 loop is CASERESRNEQFF. In DNA form, the CDR3 reads TGTGCCAGCGAGCGGGAGTCCCGTAATGAGCAGTTCTTC.

This clonotype was found many times. The chain joins TRBV12-5 to TRBJ1-2; 9 bases agree with TRBD1. The CDR3 has 18 residues. J gave up 4 bases and V 4 bases, and 16 bases lay outside the gene matches. Germline V gives CDR1 LGHNT, CDR2 FRNRAP. The CDR3 region is CASGSDRDRDRGGYGYTF. The DNA for the CDR3 is TGTGCTAGTGGTTCCGACCGGGACAGGGACCGAGGGGGCTATGGCTACACCTTC. Combining the CDR3 with reference TRBV12-5 and TRBJ1-2 gives the whole variable domain DARVTQTPRHKVTEMGQEVTMRCQPILGHNTVFWYRQTMMQGLELLAYFRNRAPLDDSGMPKDRFSAEMPDATLATLKIQPSEPRDSAVYFCASGSDRDRDRGGYGYTFGSGTRLTVV.

This rearrangement joins TRBV4-1 to TRBJ2-1; 11 nucleotides match TRBD2. The V and J ends lost 0 bases and 7 bases, in that order; junction bases with no gene match: 2. Germline V gene lookup returns CDR1 MGHRA and CDR2 YSYEKL. The CDR3 is made up of 15 amino acids. CDR3 nucleotide sequence: TGCGCCAGCAGCCAAGACGGGACTAGCGGTAATGAGCAGTTCTTC. This codes for CASSQDGTSGNEQFF.

This clonotype has more than one count but fewer than ten. V is TRBV2 and J is TRBJ2-6; D is unclear. This CDR3 region has 15 residues. Germline CDR1 and CDR2: SNHLY and FYNNEI. V lost 1 base and J lost 2, with 6 bases in between. CDR3 in amino acids: CASSEGSPGANVLTF. The CDR3 bases are TGTGCCAGCAGTGAAGGGTCGCCTGGGGCCAACGTCCTGACTTTC.

Ten or more counts support this clonotype. This rearrangement joins TRBV12-3 or TRBV12-4 to TRBJ1-2; 12 bases match TRBD1. V shed 6 bases, J shed 8 bases, and the junction held 10 bases outside the gene matches. CDR3 size: 15 residues. DNA of the CDR3: TGTGCCAGCAGCTCCCCGGGACAGGGGGCCCGCGGCTACACCTTC. Translating it yields CASSSPGQGARGYTF.

This clonotype occurred many times. The J gene is TRBJ2-4, the V gene TRBV18, with D hard to call. CDR1 and CDR2 from the germline V gene are KGHSH and LQKENI. The CDR3 contains 14 residues. The ends were cut back, 6 bases at V and 4 bases at J, with 13 bases in the middle. Here the CDR3 DNA reads TGTGCCAGCTCCACAGCCCCGCCGAAAAACATTCAGTACTTC. Residues: CASSTAPPKNIQYF.